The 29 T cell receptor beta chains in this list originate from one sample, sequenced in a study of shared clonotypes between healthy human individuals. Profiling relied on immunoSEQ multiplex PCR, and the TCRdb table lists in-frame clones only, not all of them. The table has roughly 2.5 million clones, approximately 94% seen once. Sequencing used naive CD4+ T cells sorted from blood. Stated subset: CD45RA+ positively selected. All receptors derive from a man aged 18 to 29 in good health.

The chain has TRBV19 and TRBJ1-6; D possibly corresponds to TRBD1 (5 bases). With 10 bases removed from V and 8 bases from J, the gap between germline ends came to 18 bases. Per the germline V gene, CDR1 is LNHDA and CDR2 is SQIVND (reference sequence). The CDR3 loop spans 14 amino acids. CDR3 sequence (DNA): TGTGCCACCCGGGACGGGGGTTTGGATTCACCCCTCCACTTT. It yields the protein CATRDGGLDSPLHF. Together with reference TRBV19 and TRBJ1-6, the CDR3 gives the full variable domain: DGGITQSPKYLFRKEGQNVTLSCEQNLNHDAMYWYRQDPGQGLRLIYYSQIVNDFQKGDIAEGYSVSREKKESFPLTVTSAQKNPTAFYLCATRDGGLDSPLHFGNGTRLTVT.

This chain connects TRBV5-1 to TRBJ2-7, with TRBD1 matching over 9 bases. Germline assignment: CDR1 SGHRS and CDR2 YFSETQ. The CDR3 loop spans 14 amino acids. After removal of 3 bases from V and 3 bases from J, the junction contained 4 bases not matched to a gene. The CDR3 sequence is CASSWAGQGYEQYF. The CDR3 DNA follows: TGCGCCAGCAGCTGGGCGGGACAGGGCTACGAGCAGTACTTC.

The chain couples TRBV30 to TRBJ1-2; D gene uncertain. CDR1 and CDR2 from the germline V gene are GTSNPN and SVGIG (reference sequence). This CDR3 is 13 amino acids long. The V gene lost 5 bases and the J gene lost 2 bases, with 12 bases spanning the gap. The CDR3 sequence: CAWVNFRNYGYTF. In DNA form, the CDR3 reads TGTGCCTGGGTCAACTTCAGAAACTATGGCTACACCTTC.

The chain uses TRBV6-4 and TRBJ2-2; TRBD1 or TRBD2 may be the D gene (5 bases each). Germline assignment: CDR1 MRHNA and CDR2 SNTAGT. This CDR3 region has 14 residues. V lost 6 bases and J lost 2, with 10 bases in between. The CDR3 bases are TGTGCCAGCAGAGGGACGGGAAACACCGGGGAGCTGTTTTTT. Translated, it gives CASRGTGNTGELFF.

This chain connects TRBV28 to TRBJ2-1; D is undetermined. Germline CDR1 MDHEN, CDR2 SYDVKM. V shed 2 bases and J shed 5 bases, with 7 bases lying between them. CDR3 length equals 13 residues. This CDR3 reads CASSLVRNNEQFF. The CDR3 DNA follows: TGTGCCAGCAGTTTAGTTCGGAACAATGAGCAGTTCTTC.

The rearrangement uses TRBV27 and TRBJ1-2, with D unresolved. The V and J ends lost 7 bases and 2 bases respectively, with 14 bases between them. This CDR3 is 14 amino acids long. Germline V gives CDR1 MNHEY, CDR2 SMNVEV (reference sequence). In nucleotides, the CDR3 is TGTGCCAGCACCTCAGGTTCCCGCAACTATGGCTACACCTTC. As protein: CASTSGSRNYGYTF.

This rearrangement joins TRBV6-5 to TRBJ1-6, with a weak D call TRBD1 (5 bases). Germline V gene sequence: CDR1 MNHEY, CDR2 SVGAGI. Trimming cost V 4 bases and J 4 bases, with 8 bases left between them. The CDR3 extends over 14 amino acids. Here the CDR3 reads CASSSQEYNSPLHF. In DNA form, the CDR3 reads TGTGCCAGCAGTTCACAGGAGTATAATTCACCCCTCCACTTT.

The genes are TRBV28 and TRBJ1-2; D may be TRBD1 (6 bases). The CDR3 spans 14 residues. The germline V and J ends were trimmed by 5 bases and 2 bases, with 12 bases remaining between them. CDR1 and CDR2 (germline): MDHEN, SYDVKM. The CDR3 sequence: CASSPYGQNYGYTF. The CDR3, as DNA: TGTGCCAGCAGTCCGTACGGACAGAACTATGGCTACACCTTC.

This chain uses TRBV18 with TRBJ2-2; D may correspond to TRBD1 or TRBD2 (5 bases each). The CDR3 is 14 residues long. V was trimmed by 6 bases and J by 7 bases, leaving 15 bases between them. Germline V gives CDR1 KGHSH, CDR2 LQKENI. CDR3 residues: CASSSGTANGELFF. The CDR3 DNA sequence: TGTGCCAGCTCGTCCGGGACGGCAAACGGGGAGCTGTTTTTT.

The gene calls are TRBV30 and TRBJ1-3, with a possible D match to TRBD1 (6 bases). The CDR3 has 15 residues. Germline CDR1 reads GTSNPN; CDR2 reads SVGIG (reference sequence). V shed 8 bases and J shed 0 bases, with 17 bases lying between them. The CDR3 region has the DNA TGTGCCGCGAACGGACAGACCTTCTCTGGAAACACCATATATTTT. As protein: CAANGQTFSGNTIYF.

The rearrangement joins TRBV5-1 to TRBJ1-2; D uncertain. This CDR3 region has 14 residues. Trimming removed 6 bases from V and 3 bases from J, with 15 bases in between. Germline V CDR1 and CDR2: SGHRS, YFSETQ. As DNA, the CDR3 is TGCGCCAGCAACCCGCGGCCGGGCGACTATGGCTACACCTTC. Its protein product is CASNPRPGDYGYTF.

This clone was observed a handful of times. This chain's CDR3 is CASSLVTAGHRTGELFF. The CDR3 nucleotides read TGTGCCAGCAGCTTAGTTACGGCGGGACATCGCACCGGGGAGCTGTTTTTT. J is TRBJ2-2 and V is TRBV7-6; D is tentatively TRBD1 or TRBD2 (6 bases each). This CDR3 has 17 amino acids. Germline V gives CDR1 SGHVS, CDR2 FNYEAQ. Trimming left V 1 base short and J 4 bases short, with 16 bases between.

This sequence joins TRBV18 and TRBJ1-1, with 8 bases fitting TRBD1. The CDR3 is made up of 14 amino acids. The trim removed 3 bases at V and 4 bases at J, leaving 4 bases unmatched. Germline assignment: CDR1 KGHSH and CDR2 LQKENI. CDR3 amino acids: CASSPEQGGTEAFF. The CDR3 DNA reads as TGTGCCAGCTCACCGGAACAGGGGGGCACTGAAGCTTTCTTT. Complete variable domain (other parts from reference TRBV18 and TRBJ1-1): NAGVMQNPRHLVRRRGQEARLRCSPMKGHSHVYWYRQLPEEGLKFMVYLQKENIIDESGMPKERFSAEFPKEGPSILRIQQVVRGDSAAYFCASSPEQGGTEAFFGQGTRLTVV.

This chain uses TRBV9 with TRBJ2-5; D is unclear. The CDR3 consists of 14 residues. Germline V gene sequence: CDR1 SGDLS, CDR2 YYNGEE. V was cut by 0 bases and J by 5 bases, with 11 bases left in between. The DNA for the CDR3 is TGTGCCAGCAGCGTAGGGGTCCCTCCGGAGACCCAGTACTTC. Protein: CASSVGVPPETQYF.

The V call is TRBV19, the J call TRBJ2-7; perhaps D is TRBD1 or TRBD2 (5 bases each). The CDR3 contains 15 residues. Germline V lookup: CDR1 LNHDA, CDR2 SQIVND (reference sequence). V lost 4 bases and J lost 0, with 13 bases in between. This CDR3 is CASSTGDRSSYEQYF. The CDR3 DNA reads TGTGCCAGTAGTACCGGGGACCGGAGCTCCTACGAGCAGTACTTC.

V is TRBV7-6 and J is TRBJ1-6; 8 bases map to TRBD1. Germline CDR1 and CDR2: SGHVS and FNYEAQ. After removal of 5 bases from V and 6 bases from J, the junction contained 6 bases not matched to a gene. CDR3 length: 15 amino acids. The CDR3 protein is CASSPLTGGNSPLHF. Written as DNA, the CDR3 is TGTGCCAGCAGCCCACTAACAGGGGGTAATTCACCCCTCCACTTT.

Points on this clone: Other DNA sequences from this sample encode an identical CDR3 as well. The CDR3 protein is CSAAGNEQYF. The CDR3, as DNA: TGCAGTGCAGCAGGGAACGAGCAGTACTTC. This chain uses TRBV20-1 with TRBJ2-7; D is perhaps TRBD1 (5 bases). CDR3 length: 10 residues. V was pared by 6 bases and J by 5 bases, with 8 bases between. Germline CDR1 reads DFQATT; CDR2 reads SNEGSKA (reference sequence).

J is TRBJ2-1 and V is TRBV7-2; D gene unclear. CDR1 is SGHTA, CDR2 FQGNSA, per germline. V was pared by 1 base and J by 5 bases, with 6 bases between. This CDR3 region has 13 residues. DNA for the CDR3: TGTGCCAGCAGCTTAGGGGCCCACAATGAGCAGTTCTTC. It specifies CASSLGAHNEQFF.

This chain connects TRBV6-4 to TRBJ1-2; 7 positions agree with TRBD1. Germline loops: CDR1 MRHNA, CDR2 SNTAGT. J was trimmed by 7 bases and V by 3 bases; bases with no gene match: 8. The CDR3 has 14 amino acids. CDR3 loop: CASSDIAGGTGYTF. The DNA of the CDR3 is TGTGCCAGCAGTGATATAGCAGGGGGGACTGGCTACACCTTC.

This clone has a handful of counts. In nucleotides, the CDR3 is TGTGCCAGCAGCCTTCAACAGGGAAGATCTTCACCCCTCCACTTT. It codes for CASSLQQGRSSPLHF. The chain has TRBV5-4 and TRBJ1-6; possible D gene TRBD1, 6 bases. The CDR3 has 15 amino acids. Per germline, CDR1 SGHNT and CDR2 YYREEE (reference sequence). Between the trimmed V and J ends, which lost 4 bases and 9 bases, there was a span of 17 bases.

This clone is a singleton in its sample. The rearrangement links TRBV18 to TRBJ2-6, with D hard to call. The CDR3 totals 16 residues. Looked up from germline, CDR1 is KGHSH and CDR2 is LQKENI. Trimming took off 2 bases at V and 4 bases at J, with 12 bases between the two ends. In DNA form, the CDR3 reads TGTGCCAGCTCACCAACTGTGAGTTCCGGGGCCAACGTCCTGACTTTC. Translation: CASSPTVSSGANVLTF.

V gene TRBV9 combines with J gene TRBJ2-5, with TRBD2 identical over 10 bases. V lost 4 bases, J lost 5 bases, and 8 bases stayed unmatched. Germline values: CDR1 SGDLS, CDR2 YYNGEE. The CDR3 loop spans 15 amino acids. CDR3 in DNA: TGTGCCAGCAGCCCCCAGCGGGGGGGCATGGAGACCCAGTACTTC. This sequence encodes CASSPQRGGMETQYF.

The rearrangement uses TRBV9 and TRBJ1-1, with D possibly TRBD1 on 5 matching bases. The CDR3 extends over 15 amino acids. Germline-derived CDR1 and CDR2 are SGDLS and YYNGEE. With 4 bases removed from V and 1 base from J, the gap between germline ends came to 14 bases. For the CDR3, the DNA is TGTGCCAGCAGCCCAGGGAGGGCGCAGAACACTGAAGCTTTCTTT. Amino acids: CASSPGRAQNTEAFF. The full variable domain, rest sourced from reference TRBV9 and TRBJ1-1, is DSGVTQTPKHLITATGQRVTLRCSPRSGDLSVYWYQQSLDQGLQFLIQYYNGEERAKGNILERFSAQQFPDLHSELNLSSLELGDSALYFCASSPGRAQNTEAFFGQGTRLTVV.

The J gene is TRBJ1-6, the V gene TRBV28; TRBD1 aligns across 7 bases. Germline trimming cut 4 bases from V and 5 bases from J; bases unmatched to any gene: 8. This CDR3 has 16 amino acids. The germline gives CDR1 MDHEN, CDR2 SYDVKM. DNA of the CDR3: TGTGCCAGCAGTTGGCAACAGGGGACAAATAATTCACCCCTCCACTTT. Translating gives CASSWQQGTNNSPLHF.

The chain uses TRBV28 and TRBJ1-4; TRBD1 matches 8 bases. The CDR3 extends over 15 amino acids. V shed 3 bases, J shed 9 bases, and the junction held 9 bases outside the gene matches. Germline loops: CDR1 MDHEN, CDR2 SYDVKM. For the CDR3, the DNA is TGTGCCAGCAGTTTTTTGGACAGGGACGGGCAAAAACTGTTTTTT. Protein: CASSFLDRDGQKLFF.

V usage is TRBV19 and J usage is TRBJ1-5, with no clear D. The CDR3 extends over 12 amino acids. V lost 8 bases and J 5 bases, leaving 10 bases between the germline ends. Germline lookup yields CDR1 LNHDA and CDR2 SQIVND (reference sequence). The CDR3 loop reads CASGEWDQPQHF. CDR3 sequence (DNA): TGTGCCAGTGGGGAGTGGGATCAGCCCCAGCATTTT.

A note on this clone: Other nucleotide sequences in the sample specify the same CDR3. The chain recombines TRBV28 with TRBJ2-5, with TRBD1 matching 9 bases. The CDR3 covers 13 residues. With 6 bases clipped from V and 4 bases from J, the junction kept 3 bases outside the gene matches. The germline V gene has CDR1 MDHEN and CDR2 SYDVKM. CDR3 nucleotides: TGTGCCAGCAGGGACAGGGGAAGAGAGACCCAGTACTTC. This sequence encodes CASRDRGRETQYF.

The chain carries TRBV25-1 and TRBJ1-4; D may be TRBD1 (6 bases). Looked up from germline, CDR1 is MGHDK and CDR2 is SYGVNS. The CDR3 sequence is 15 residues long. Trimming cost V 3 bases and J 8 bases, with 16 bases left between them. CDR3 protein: CASSEPQGMREKLFF. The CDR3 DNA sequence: TGTGCCAGCAGTGAGCCTCAGGGGATGCGGGAAAAACTGTTTTTT.

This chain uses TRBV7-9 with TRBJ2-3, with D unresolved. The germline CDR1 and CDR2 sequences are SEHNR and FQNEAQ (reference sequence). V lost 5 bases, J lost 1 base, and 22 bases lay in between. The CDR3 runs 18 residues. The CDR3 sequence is CASSAYPLSVGGTDTQYF. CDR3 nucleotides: TGTGCCAGCAGCGCCTACCCACTAAGTGTCGGAGGCACAGATACGCAGTATTTT.